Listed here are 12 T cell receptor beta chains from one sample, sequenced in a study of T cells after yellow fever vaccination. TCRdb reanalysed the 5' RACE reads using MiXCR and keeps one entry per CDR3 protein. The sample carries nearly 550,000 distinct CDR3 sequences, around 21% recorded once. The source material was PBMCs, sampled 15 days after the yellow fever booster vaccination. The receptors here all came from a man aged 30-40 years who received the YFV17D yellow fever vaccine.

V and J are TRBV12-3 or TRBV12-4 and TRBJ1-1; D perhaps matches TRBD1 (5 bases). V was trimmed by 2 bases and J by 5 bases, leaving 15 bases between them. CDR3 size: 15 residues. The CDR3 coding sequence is TGTGCCAGCAGTTTAAGACGTGAGGGGACGACTGAAGCTTTCTTT. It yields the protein CASSLRREGTTEAFF.

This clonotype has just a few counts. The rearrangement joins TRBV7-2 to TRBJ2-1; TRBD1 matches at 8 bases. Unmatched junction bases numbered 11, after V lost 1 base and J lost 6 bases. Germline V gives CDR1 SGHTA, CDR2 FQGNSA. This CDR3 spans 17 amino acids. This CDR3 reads CASSLVGAWTGSNEQFF. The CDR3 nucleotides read TGTGCCAGCAGCTTAGTTGGTGCCTGGACAGGGAGCAATGAGCAGTTCTTC.

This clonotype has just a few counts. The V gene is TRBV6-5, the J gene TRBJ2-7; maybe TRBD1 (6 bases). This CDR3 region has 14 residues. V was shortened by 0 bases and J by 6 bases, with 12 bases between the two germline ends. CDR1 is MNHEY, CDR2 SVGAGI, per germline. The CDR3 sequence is CASSYSNRVGEQYF. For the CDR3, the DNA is TGTGCCAGCAGTTACTCAAACAGGGTCGGCGAGCAGTACTTC.

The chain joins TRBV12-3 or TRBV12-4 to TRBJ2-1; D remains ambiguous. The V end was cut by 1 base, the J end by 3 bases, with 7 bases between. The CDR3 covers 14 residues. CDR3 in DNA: TGTGCCAGCAGTTTAGTCCTCGTCTACAATGAGCAGTTCTTC. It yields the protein CASSLVLVYNEQFF.

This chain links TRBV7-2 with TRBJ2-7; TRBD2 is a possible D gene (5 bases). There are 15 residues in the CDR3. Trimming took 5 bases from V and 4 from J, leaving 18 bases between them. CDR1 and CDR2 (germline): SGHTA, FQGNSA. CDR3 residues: CASSPEGAAGYEQYF. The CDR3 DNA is TGTGCCAGCAGCCCCGAGGGAGCGGCCGGGTACGAGCAGTACTTC.

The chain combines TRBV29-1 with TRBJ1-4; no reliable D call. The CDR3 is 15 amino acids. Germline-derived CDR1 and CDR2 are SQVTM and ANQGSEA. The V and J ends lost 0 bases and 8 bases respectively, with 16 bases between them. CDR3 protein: CSVEEPQAPREKLFF. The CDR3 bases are TGCAGCGTTGAAGAACCCCAGGCCCCGAGGGAAAAACTGTTTTTT.

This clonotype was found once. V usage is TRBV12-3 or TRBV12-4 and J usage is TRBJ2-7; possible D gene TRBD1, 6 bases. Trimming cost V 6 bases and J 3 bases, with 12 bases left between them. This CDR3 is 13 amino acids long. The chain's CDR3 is CASSQQGYYEQYF. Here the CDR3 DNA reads TGTGCCAGCAGCCAACAGGGATACTACGAGCAGTACTTC.

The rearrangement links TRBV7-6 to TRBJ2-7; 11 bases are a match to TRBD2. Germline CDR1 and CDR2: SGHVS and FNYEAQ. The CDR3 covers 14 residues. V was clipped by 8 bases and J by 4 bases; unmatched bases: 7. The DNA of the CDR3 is TGTGCCAGCGCCTTTACTAGCGGGAGTTACGAGCAGTACTTC. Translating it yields CASAFTSGSYEQYF. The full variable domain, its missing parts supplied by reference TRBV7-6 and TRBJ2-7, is GAGVSQSPRYKVTKRGQDVALRCDPISGHVSLYWYRQALGQGPEFLTYFNYEAQQDKSGLPNDRFSAERPEGSISTLTIQRTEQRDSAMYRCASAFTSGSYEQYFGPGTRLTVT.

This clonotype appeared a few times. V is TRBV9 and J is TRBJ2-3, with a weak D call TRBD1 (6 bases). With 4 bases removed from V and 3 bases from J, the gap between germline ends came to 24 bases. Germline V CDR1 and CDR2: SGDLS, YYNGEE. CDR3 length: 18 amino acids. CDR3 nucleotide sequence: TGTGCCAGCAGCCTTCGTAGTGCACAGGGTACAGCTACAGATACGCAGTATTTT. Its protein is CASSLRSAQGTATDTQYF.

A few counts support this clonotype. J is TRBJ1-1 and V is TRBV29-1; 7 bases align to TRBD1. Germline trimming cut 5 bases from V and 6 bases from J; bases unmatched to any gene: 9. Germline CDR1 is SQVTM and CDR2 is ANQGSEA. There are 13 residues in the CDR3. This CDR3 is CSVLEGAFSEAFF. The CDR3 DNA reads TGCAGCGTTCTTGAGGGGGCGTTCTCTGAAGCTTTCTTT.

This CDR3 reads CASNQGNSPLHF. The CDR3 bases are TGTGCCAGCAATCAGGGGAATTCACCCCTCCACTTT. The chain recombines TRBV9 with TRBJ1-6; perhaps TRBD1 as D (6 bases). CDR3 length equals 12 residues. Germline values: CDR1 SGDLS, CDR2 YYNGEE. The V end lost 6 bases, the J end lost 7 bases, and 8 bases lay between the germline ends. Variable domain in full (rest from reference TRBV9 and TRBJ1-6): DSGVTQTPKHLITATGQRVTLRCSPRSGDLSVYWYQQSLDQGLQFLIQYYNGEERAKGNILERFSAQQFPDLHSELNLSSLELGDSALYFCASNQGNSPLHFGNGTRLTVT.

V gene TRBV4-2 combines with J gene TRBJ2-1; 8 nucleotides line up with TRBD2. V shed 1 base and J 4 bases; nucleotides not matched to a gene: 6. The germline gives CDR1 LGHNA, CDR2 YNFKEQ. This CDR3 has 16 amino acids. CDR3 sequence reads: CASSQVRIAGYNEQFF. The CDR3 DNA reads TGTGCCAGCAGCCAAGTTCGAATAGCGGGATACAATGAGCAGTTCTTC.